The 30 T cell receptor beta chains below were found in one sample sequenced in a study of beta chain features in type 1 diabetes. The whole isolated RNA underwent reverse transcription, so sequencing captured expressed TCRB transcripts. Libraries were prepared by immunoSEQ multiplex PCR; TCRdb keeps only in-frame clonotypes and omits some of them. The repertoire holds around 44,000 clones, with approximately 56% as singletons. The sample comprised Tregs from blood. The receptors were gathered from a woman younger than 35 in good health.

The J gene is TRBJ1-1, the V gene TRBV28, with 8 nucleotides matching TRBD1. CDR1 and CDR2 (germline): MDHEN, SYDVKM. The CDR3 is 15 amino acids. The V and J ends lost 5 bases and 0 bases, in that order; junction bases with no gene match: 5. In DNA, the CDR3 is TGTGCCAGCAGTCAGGGGGCCCTTATGAACACTGAAGCTTTCTTT. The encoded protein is CASSQGALMNTEAFF. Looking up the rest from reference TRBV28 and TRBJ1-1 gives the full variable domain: DVKVTQSSRYLVKRTGEKVFLECVQDMDHENMFWYRQDPGLGLRLIYFSYDVKMKEKGDIPEGYSVSREKKERFSLILESASTNQTSMYLCASSQGALMNTEAFFGQGTRLTVV.

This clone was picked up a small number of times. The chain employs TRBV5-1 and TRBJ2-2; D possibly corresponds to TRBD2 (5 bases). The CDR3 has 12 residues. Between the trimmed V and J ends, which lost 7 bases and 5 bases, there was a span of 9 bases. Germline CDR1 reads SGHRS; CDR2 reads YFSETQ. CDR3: CASGRRTGELFF. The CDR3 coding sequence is TGCGCCAGCGGCAGGAGGACCGGGGAGCTGTTTTTT.

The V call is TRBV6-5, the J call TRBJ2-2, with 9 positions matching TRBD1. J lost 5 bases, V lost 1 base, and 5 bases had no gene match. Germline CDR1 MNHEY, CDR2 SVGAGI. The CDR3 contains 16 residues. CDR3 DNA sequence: TGTGCCAGCAGTTACTGGGACAGGGCTGGAACCGGGGAGCTGTTTTTT. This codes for CASSYWDRAGTGELFF.

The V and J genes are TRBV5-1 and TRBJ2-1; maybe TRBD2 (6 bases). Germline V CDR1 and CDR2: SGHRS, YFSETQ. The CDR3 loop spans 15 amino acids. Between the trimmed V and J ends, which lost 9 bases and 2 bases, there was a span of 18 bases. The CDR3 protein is CATALEGPTYNEQFF. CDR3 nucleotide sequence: TGCGCCACCGCTTTGGAGGGACCGACCTACAATGAGCAGTTCTTC.

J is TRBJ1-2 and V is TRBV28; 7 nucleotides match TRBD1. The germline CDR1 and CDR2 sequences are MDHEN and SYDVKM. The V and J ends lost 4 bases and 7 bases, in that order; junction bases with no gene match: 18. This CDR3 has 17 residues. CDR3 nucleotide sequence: TGTGCCAGCAGTTCCCCCGTCCGCTTGACAGGGAGGTTTGGCTACACCTTC. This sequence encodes CASSSPVRLTGRFGYTF.

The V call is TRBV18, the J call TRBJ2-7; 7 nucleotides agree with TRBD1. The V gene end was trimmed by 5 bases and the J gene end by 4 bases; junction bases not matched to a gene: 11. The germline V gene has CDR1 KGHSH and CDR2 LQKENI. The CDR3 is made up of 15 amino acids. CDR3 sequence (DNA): TGTGCCAGCTCAACTGGGACAGCCGACCTGTACGAGCAGTACTTC. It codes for CASSTGTADLYEQYF.

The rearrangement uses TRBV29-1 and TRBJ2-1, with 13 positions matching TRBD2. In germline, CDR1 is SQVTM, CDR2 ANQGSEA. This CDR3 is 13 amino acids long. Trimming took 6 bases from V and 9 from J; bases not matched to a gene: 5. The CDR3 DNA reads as TGCAGCGTCGGGACTAGCGGGATTGGTGAGCAGTTCTTC. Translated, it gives CSVGTSGIGEQFF.

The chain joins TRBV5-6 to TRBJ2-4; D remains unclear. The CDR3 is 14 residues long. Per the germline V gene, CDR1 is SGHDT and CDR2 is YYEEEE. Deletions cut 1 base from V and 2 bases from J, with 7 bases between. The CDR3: CASSLWATKNIQYF. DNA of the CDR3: TGTGCCAGCAGCTTGTGGGCTACCAAAAACATTCAGTACTTC. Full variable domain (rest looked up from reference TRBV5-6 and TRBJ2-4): DAGVTQSPTHLIKTRGQQVTLRCSPKSGHDTVSWYQQALGQGPQFIFQYYEEEERQRGNFPDRFSGHQFPNYSSELNVNALLLGDSALYLCASSLWATKNIQYFGAGTRLSVL.

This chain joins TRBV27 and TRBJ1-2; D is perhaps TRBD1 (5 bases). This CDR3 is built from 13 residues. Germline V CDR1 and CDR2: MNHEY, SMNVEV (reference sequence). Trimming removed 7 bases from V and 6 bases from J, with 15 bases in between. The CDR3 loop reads CASTTRVGDGYTF. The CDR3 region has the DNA TGTGCCAGCACCACCAGGGTTGGGGATGGCTACACCTTC.

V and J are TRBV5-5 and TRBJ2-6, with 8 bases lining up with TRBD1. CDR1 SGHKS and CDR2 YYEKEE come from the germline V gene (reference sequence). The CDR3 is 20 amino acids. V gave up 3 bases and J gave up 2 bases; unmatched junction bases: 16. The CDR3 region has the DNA TGTGCCAGCAGCTATAAATTTCGATCCAGGGGGCAAGCTGGGGCCAACGTCCTGACTTTC. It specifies CASSYKFRSRGQAGANVLTF.

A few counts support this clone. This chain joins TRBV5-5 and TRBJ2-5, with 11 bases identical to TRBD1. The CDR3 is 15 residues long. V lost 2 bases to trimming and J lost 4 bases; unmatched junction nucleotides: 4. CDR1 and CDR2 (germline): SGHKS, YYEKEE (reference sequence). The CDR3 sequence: CASSLAGTGGETQYF. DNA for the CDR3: TGTGCCAGCAGCTTAGCCGGGACAGGGGGAGAGACCCAGTACTTC.

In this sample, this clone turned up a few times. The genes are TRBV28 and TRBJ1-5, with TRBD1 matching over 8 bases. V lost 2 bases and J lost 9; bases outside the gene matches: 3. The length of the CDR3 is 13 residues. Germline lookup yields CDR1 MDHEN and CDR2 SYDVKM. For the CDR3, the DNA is TGTGCCAGCAGTTTAGGACAGGGACCGCCCCAGCATTTT. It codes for CASSLGQGPPQHF.

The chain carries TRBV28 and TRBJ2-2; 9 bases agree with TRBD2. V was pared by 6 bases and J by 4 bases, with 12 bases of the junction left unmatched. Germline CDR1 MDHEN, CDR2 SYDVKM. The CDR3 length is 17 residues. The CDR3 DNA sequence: TGTGCCAGCAGCTACTATGGAGCTAGCGGGACCACCGGGGAGCTGTTTTTT. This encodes CASSYYGASGTTGELFF.

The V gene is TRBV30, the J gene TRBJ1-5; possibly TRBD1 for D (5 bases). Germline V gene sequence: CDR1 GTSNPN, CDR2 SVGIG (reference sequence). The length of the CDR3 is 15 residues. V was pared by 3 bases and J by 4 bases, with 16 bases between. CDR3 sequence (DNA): TGTGCCTGGAGCTCCCTGGGGGGAAGGAATCAGCCCCAGCATTTT. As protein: CAWSSLGGRNQPQHF. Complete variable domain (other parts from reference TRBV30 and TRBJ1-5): SQTIHQWPATLVQPVGSPLSLECTVEGTSNPNLYWYRQAAGRGLQLLFYSVGIGQISSEVPQNLSASRPQDRQFILSSKKLLLSDSGFYLCAWSSLGGRNQPQHFGDGTRLSIL.

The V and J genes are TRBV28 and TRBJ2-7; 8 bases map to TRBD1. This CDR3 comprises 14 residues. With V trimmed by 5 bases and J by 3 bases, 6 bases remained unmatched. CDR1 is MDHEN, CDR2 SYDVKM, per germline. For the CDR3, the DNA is TGTGCCAGCAGTAAGGGACAGGCCTTCTACGAGCAGTACTTC. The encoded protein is CASSKGQAFYEQYF.

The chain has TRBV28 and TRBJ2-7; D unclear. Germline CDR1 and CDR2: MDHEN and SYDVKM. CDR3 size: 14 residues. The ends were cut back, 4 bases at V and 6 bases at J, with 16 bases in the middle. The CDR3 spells CASSSSNPSGEQYF. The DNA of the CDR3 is TGTGCCAGCAGTTCATCCAACCCCTCGGGCGAGCAGTACTTC. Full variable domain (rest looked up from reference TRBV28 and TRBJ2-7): DVKVTQSSRYLVKRTGEKVFLECVQDMDHENMFWYRQDPGLGLRLIYFSYDVKMKEKGDIPEGYSVSREKKERFSLILESASTNQTSMYLCASSSSNPSGEQYFGPGTRLTVT.

Here the CDR3 reads CASSYSQGTDTQYF. DNA of the CDR3: TGTGCCAGCAGTTACTCTCAGGGTACAGATACGCAGTATTTT. The rearrangement uses TRBV6-5 and TRBJ2-3; D might be TRBD1 (5 bases). The CDR3 is 14 amino acids. V lost 0 bases, J lost 3 bases, and 7 bases lay in between. Germline values: CDR1 MNHEY, CDR2 SVGAGI.

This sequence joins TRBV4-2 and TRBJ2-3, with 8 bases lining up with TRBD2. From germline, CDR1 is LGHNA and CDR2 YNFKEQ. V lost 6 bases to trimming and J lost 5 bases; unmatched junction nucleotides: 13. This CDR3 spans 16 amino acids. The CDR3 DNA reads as TGTGCCAGCAGTCCTTCCCTGGCGGGAGGAGGAGATACGCAGTATTTT. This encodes CASSPSLAGGGDTQYF.

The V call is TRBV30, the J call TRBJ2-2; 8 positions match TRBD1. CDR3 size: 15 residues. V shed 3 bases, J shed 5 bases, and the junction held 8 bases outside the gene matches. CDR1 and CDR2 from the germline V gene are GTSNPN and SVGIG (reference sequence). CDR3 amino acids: CAWSHRGLVTGELFF. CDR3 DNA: TGTGCCTGGAGCCACAGGGGGTTAGTTACCGGGGAGCTGTTTTTT.

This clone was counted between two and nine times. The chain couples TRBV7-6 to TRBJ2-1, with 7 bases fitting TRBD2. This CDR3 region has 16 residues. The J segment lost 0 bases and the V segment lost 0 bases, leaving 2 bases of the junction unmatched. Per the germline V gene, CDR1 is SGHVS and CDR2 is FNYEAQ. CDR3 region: CASSLAASGSYNEQFF. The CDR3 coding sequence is TGTGCCAGCAGCTTAGCAGCTAGCGGCTCCTACAATGAGCAGTTCTTC.

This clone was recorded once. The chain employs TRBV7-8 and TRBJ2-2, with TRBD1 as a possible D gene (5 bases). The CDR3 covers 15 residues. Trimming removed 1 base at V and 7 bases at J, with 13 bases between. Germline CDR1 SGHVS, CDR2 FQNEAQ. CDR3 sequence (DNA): TGTGCCAGCAGCTTAGACAGGTCGAGCAACGGGGAGCTGTTTTTT. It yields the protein CASSLDRSSNGELFF.

CDR3 region: CASSPATGGVGYTEAFF. The CDR3 DNA follows: TGTGCCAGCAGCCCAGCTACAGGGGGTGTAGGGTACACTGAAGCTTTCTTT. The chain links TRBV28 to TRBJ1-1; 8 bases fit TRBD1. Per germline, CDR1 MDHEN and CDR2 SYDVKM. After removal of 6 bases from V and 3 bases from J, the junction contained 15 bases not matched to a gene. The CDR3 sequence is 17 residues long.

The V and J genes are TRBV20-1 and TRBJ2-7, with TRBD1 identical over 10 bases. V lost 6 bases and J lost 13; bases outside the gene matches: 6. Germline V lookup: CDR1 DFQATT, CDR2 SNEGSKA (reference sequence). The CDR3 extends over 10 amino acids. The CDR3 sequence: CSAPGQGSYF. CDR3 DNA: TGCAGTGCCCCGGGACAGGGGTCCTACTTC.

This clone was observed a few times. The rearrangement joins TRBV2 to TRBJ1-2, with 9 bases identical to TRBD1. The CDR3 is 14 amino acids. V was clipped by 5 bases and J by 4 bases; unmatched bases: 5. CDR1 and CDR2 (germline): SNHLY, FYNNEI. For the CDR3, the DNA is TGTGCCAGCAGTCTCACAGGGGGCGGCTATGGCTACACCTTC. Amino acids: CASSLTGGGYGYTF.

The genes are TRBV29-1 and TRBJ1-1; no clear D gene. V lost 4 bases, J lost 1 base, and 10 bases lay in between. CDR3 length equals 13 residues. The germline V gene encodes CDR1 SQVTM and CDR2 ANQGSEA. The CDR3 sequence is CSVGAWQNTEAFF. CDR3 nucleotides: TGCAGCGTTGGAGCGTGGCAGAACACTGAAGCTTTCTTT.

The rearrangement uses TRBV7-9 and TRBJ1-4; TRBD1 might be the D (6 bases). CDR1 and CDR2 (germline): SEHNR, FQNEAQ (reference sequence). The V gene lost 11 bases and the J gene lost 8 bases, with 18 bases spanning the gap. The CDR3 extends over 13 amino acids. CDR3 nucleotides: TGTGCCCACAGCAGGGGTCAGGAAGAAAAACTGTTTTTT. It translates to CAHSRGQEEKLFF.

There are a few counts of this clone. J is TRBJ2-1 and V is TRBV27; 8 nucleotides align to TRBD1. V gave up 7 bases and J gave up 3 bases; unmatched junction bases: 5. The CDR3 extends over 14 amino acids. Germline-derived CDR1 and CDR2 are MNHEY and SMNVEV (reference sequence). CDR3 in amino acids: CASTTDRVYNEQFF. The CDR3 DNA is TGTGCCAGCACCACGGACAGGGTCTACAATGAGCAGTTCTTC.

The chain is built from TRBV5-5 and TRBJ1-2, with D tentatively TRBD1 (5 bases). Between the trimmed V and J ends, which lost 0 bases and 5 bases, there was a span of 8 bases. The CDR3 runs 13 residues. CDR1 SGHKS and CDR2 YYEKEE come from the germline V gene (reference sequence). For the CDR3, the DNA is TGTGCCAGCAGCTTGGCTCAGGGATATGGCTACACCTTC. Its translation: CASSLAQGYGYTF.

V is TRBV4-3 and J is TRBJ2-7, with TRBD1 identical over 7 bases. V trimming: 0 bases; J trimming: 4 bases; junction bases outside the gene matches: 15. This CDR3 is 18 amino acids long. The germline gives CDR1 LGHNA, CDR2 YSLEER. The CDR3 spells CASSQDRSTGSIFYEQYF. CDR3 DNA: TGCGCCAGCAGCCAAGATCGATCGACAGGGTCCATCTTTTACGAGCAGTACTTC.

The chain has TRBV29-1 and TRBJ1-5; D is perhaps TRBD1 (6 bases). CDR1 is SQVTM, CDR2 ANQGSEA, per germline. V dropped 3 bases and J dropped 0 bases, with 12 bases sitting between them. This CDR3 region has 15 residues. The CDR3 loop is CSVDVGGYSNQPQHF. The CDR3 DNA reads TGCAGCGTTGATGTAGGGGGATATAGCAATCAGCCCCAGCATTTT.